These 30 T cell receptor beta chains were sequenced from one sample in a study of blood T cell repertoires in COVID-19 (dated by TCRdb to the early 2020s). Library generation was performed with the immunoSEQ multiplex PCR assay. The immuneACCESS repertoire file appears here via TCRdb, limited to in-frame rearrangements. These files lack a portion of the clones; in checked studies, under half of the deficit traces to unresolved V genes, and the cause of the others is not known. The sample table lists around 290,000 clones, approximately 87% of them with a count of one. Of the sample, approximately 8% falls within the top ten clones. The sequencing input was peripheral blood. These receptors originate from a woman between 45 and 65 years old who had recovered from COVID-19.

The rearrangement uses TRBV30 and TRBJ1-2; TRBD1 matches at 9 bases. Trimming removed 1 base from V and 4 bases from J; junction bases left unmatched: 10. The germline gives CDR1 GTSNPN, CDR2 SVGIG (reference sequence). The CDR3 runs to 16 residues. In DNA form, the CDR3 reads TGTGCCTGGAGTGACCGGACAGGGGTTGTAATCTATGGCTACACCTTC. Translated: CAWSDRTGVVIYGYTF.

The chain uses TRBV29-1 and TRBJ1-1; TRBD1 is a possible D gene (5 bases). Germline V gene sequence: CDR1 SQVTM, CDR2 ANQGSEA. The CDR3 is 13 amino acids. Trimming pared 7 bases from V and 4 bases from J, leaving 16 bases between. CDR3 in amino acids: CSGTFGGGTEAFF. CDR3 DNA sequence: TGCAGCGGGACGTTTGGGGGAGGCACTGAAGCTTTCTTT. Full variable domain (outside the CDR3, taken from reference TRBV29-1 and TRBJ1-1): SAVISQKPSRDICQRGTSLTIQCQVDSQVTMMFWYRQQPGQSLTLIATANQGSEATYESGFVIDKFPISRPNLTFSTLTVSNMSPEDSSIYLCSGTFGGGTEAFFGQGTRLTVV.

This clone was found once. The chain links TRBV5-1 to TRBJ2-5; 7 nucleotides line up with TRBD1. This CDR3 comprises 16 residues. Germline values: CDR1 SGHRS, CDR2 YFSETQ. After removal of 2 bases from V and 2 bases from J, the junction contained 9 bases not matched to a gene. CDR3 sequence: CASSLGRGITQETQYF. For the CDR3, the DNA is TGCGCCAGCAGCTTAGGCAGGGGGATAACGCAAGAGACCCAGTACTTC.

The chain carries TRBV19 and TRBJ2-1; tentatively, D is TRBD1 (7 bases). The CDR3 is 14 residues long. CDR1 and CDR2 from the germline V gene are LNHDA and SQIVND (reference sequence). Trimming shortened V by 6 bases and J by 11 bases, and 20 bases separated the two germline ends. The CDR3 reads CASRRGDSFNKQFF. The DNA for the CDR3 is TGTGCCAGTAGAAGGGGGGACAGTTTTAATAAGCAGTTCTTC. The full variable domain, rest sourced from reference TRBV19 and TRBJ2-1, is DGGITQSPKYLFRKEGQNVTLSCEQNLNHDAMYWYRQDPGQGLRLIYYSQIVNDFQKGDIAEGYSVSREKKESFPLTVTSAQKNPTAFYLCASRRGDSFNKQFFGPGTRLTVL.

This clone occurred a few times. This chain uses TRBV9 with TRBJ1-2; D is unclear. This CDR3 spans 15 amino acids. Germline-derived CDR1 and CDR2 are SGDLS and YYNGEE. Trimming removed 0 bases at V and 3 bases at J, with 12 bases between. Here the CDR3 reads CASSVGSGGHYGYTF. DNA for the CDR3: TGTGCCAGCAGCGTAGGGAGTGGTGGCCACTATGGCTACACCTTC.

The chain recombines TRBV6-2 or TRBV6-3 with TRBJ1-2; possibly TRBD1 for D (6 bases). V gave up 0 bases and J gave up 4 bases, with 15 bases separating them. The CDR3 totals 16 residues. CDR1 and CDR2 from the germline V gene are MNHEY and SVGEGT. CDR3 residues: CASSYSYPTGSYGYTF. The CDR3 coding sequence is TGTGCCAGCAGTTACTCGTATCCCACAGGGAGCTATGGCTACACCTTC.

The V and J genes are TRBV7-9 and TRBJ2-2; tentative D call: TRBD2 (5 bases). CDR1 and CDR2 (germline): SEHNR, FQNEAQ (reference sequence). The V gene lost 2 bases and the J gene lost 5 bases, with 12 bases spanning the gap. This CDR3 spans 15 amino acids. This CDR3 reads CASSLSLGSTGELFF. DNA for the CDR3: TGTGCCAGCAGCTTATCTTTAGGGAGTACCGGGGAGCTGTTTTTT.

The rearrangement joins TRBV28 to TRBJ2-3; 9 bases are shared with TRBD1. Germline V gene sequence: CDR1 MDHEN, CDR2 SYDVKM. V lost 5 bases to trimming and J lost 3 bases; unmatched junction nucleotides: 6. There are 15 residues in the CDR3. CDR3: CASSPGQGWTDTQYF. For the CDR3, the DNA is TGTGCCAGCAGTCCGGGACAGGGATGGACAGATACGCAGTATTTT.

This clone was counted only a few times. The chain employs TRBV7-2 and TRBJ1-1, with D perhaps matching TRBD1 (5 bases). The V and J ends lost 0 bases and 4 bases respectively, with 12 bases between them. Germline assignment: CDR1 SGHTA and CDR2 FQGNSA. This CDR3 comprises 15 residues. The CDR3 spells CASSLAGGISTEAFF. CDR3 DNA sequence: TGTGCCAGCAGCTTAGCGGGGGGGATAAGCACTGAAGCTTTCTTT.

This sequence joins TRBV27 and TRBJ1-6, with a weak D call TRBD1 (5 bases). Germline loops: CDR1 MNHEY, CDR2 SMNVEV (reference sequence). The CDR3 contains 14 residues. The germline V and J ends were trimmed by 5 bases and 7 bases, with 12 bases remaining between them. CDR3 sequence reads: CASSQQALNSPLHF. The CDR3 region has the DNA TGTGCCAGCAGTCAACAGGCTTTGAATTCACCCCTCCACTTT.

This clone was recorded at least ten times. The CDR3 nucleotides are TGCGCCAGCAGCCAAGGAAGAGTAATTTCACCCCTCCACTTT. Translated: CASSQGRVISPLHF. V is TRBV4-3 and J is TRBJ1-6, with D unclear. Germline V gene sequence: CDR1 LGHNA, CDR2 YSLEER. With 1 base removed from V and 9 bases from J, the gap between germline ends came to 10 bases. The CDR3 extends over 14 amino acids.

The CDR3, as DNA: TGTGCCAGCAGCTTGGTGGCAGGGGGCGCGGGGTACACTGAAGCTTTCTTT. The encoded protein is CASSLVAGGAGYTEAFF. The chain has TRBV5-4 and TRBJ1-1, with 8 bases lining up with TRBD1. CDR1 is SGHNT and CDR2 is YYREEE in the germline V gene (reference sequence). The junction had 10 bases not matched to a gene; V was cut back by 0 bases and J by 3 bases. There are 17 residues in the CDR3.

The chain couples TRBV6-4 to TRBJ2-7; weak D call: TRBD1 (6 bases). The length of the CDR3 is 16 residues. From germline, CDR1 is MRHNA and CDR2 SNTAGT. Trimming shortened V by 5 bases and J by 2 bases, and 19 bases separated the two germline ends. The chain's CDR3 is CASSNPGTHNPYEQYF. CDR3 in DNA: TGTGCCAGCAGTAACCCAGGGACACACAACCCCTACGAGCAGTACTTC.

This clone appeared a single time. The chain couples TRBV9 to TRBJ1-4, with TRBD1 as a possible D gene (6 bases). The CDR3 totals 15 residues. V was pared by 3 bases and J by 4 bases, with 13 bases between. The germline CDR1 and CDR2 sequences are SGDLS and YYNGEE. The CDR3 coding sequence is TGTGCCAGCAGCGGGCAGGGGTTGGGTAATGAAAAACTGTTTTTT. Its protein product is CASSGQGLGNEKLFF.

For the CDR3, the DNA is TGTGCCAGCAGCTTAGCCCCCGGACCGGGACAGGGTCCCGCCGGGGAGCTGTTTTTT. Its protein product is CASSLAPGPGQGPAGELFF. This rearrangement joins TRBV11-3 to TRBJ2-2; TRBD1 matches at 9 bases. The V gene's germline CDR1 is SGHNT and CDR2 YENEEA. CDR3 length: 19 amino acids. V shed 1 base and J 6 bases; nucleotides not matched to a gene: 15.

The V and J genes are TRBV6-2 or TRBV6-3 and TRBJ2-3; D is possibly TRBD1 (5 bases). Per the germline V gene, CDR1 is MNHEY and CDR2 is SVGEGT. The CDR3 consists of 12 residues. V was clipped by 4 bases and J by 7 bases, with 9 bases between them. This chain's CDR3 is CASSSPGNTQYF. The DNA of the CDR3 is TGTGCCAGCAGTTCCCCAGGGAATACGCAGTATTTT.

This rearrangement joins TRBV28 to TRBJ1-2; 7 bases fit TRBD1. There are 13 residues in the CDR3. The V gene end was trimmed by 5 bases and the J gene end by 3 bases; junction bases not matched to a gene: 3. Per germline, CDR1 MDHEN and CDR2 SYDVKM. Written as DNA, the CDR3 is TGTGCCAGCAGTCCACAGGGGTACTATGGCTACACCTTC. It yields the protein CASSPQGYYGYTF.

The rearrangement uses TRBV9 and TRBJ2-3; the match to TRBD1 covers 12 bases. The CDR3 spans 15 residues. With V trimmed by 1 base and J by 7 bases, 4 bases remained unmatched. CDR1 SGDLS and CDR2 YYNGEE come from the germline V gene. CDR3 nucleotides: TGTGCCAGCAGCGTACGGGACAGGGGGCTAAATACGCAGTATTTT. This encodes CASSVRDRGLNTQYF.

The CDR3 nucleotides read TGTGCCAGCAGTGAAGGGACAGGCTGGGAAGCTTTCTTT. Translating gives CASSEGTGWEAFF. The chain uses TRBV25-1 and TRBJ1-1; 8 positions agree with TRBD1. The germline gives CDR1 MGHDK, CDR2 SYGVNS. The CDR3 extends over 13 amino acids. V was clipped by 2 bases and J by 8 bases; unmatched bases: 4.

This chain links TRBV6-6 with TRBJ1-1; 9 bases line up with TRBD1. CDR3 size: 15 residues. Germline V gene sequence: CDR1 MNHNY, CDR2 SVGAGI (reference sequence). Unmatched junction bases numbered 7, after V lost 5 bases and J lost 3 bases. CDR3 bases: TGTGCCAGCAGTAAACCGGGACAGGGAGACACTGAAGCTTTCTTT. Translation: CASSKPGQGDTEAFF.

The rearrangement joins TRBV2 to TRBJ2-2, with 8 bases identical to TRBD1. The length of the CDR3 is 14 residues. V was pared by 7 bases and J by 4 bases, with 5 bases of the junction left unmatched. The germline CDR1 and CDR2 sequences are SNHLY and FYNNEI. CDR3 amino acids: CASTGQGSTGELFF. DNA for the CDR3: TGTGCCAGCACTGGACAGGGTTCCACCGGGGAGCTGTTTTTT. The full variable domain, with the rest looked up from reference TRBV2 and TRBJ2-2, is EPEVTQTPSHQVTQMGQEVILRCVPISNHLYFYWYRQILGQKVEFLVSFYNNEISEKSEIFDDQFSVERPDGSNFTLKIRSTKLEDSAMYFCASTGQGSTGELFFGEGSRLTVL.

The sample holds one count of this clone. The chain links TRBV10-1 to TRBJ2-7; 7 positions agree with TRBD1. V lost 4 bases, J lost 6 bases, and 6 bases stayed unmatched. The V gene's germline CDR1 is WNHNN and CDR2 SYGVQD (reference sequence). The CDR3 loop spans 13 amino acids. CDR3 amino acids: CASSAQTGTEQYF. The CDR3 bases are TGCGCCAGCAGTGCCCAGACAGGGACCGAGCAGTACTTC.

The CDR3 sequence is CASRTGGWAEAFF. Written as DNA, the CDR3 is TGTGCCAGCAGAACAGGGGGCTGGGCTGAAGCTTTCTTT. V and J are TRBV6-5 and TRBJ1-1, with TRBD1 matching over 9 bases. The CDR3 has 13 residues. With 6 bases clipped from V and 6 bases from J, the junction kept 5 bases outside the gene matches. Germline-derived CDR1 and CDR2 are MNHEY and SVGAGI.

The chain links TRBV19 to TRBJ2-1; 9 nucleotides line up with TRBD2. The CDR3 is made up of 16 amino acids. Germline CDR1 is LNHDA and CDR2 is SQIVND (reference sequence). V shed 4 bases, J shed 8 bases, and the junction held 12 bases outside the gene matches. The CDR3 DNA reads TGTGCCAGTAGTAAATGGCGGGGGGGCCAGTCGGATGAGCAGTTCTTC. Translating gives CASSKWRGGQSDEQFF.

This chain links TRBV7-9 with TRBJ2-3, with 7 bases fitting TRBD2. The CDR3 contains 13 residues. Germline CDR1 is SEHNR and CDR2 is FQNEAQ (reference sequence). With V trimmed by 6 bases and J by 2 bases, 2 bases remained unmatched. Written as DNA, the CDR3 is TGTGCCAGCAGTTGGGACTACACAGATACGCAGTATTTT. Its translation: CASSWDYTDTQYF. Full variable domain (missing parts from reference TRBV7-9 and TRBJ2-3): DTGVSQNPRHKITKRGQNVTFRCDPISEHNRLYWYRQTLGQGPEFLTYFQNEAQLEKSRLLSDRFSAERPKGSFSTLEIQRTEQGDSAMYLCASSWDYTDTQYFGPGTRLTVL.

The J gene is TRBJ2-1, the V gene TRBV5-1, with D maybe TRBD2 (6 bases). Germline CDR1 reads SGHRS; CDR2 reads YFSETQ. V lost 0 bases to trimming and J lost 5 bases, with 9 bases between them. This CDR3 comprises 14 residues. DNA of the CDR3: TGCGCCAGCAGCTTGGGTGCGGGGAACAATGAGCAGTTCTTC. Its protein product is CASSLGAGNNEQFF.

The chain has TRBV10-3 and TRBJ2-3; 9 bases match TRBD2. Germline-derived CDR1 and CDR2 are ENHRY and SYGVKD. The trim removed 0 bases at V and 5 bases at J, leaving 3 bases unmatched. This CDR3 is 15 amino acids long. The CDR3, as DNA: TGTGCCATCAGTGAGTCGGATAGCGGGAGAGATACGCAGTATTTT. It encodes CAISESDSGRDTQYF.

The chain has TRBV5-4 and TRBJ1-6; no definite D call. The CDR3 has 15 amino acids. V lost 0 bases and J lost 6, with 10 bases in between. The germline V gene has CDR1 SGHNT and CDR2 YYREEE (reference sequence). CDR3 nucleotide sequence: TGTGCCAGCAGCTTGGGTGGGCCTTTTAATTCACCCCTCCACTTT. Amino acid sequence: CASSLGGPFNSPLHF.

V gene TRBV3-1 (or the pseudogene TRBV3-2) combines with J gene TRBJ2-1; 9 positions agree with TRBD2. V lost 2 bases, J lost 12 bases, and 8 bases stayed unmatched. The germline gives CDR1 LGHDT, CDR2 YNNKEL (reference sequence). The CDR3 is 14 residues long. The CDR3 spells CASSQMTSGPGQFF. Written as DNA, the CDR3 is TGTGCCAGCAGCCAAATGACTAGCGGACCCGGGCAGTTCTTC.

V is TRBV10-1 and J is TRBJ2-7; 10 bases map to TRBD2. CDR3 length equals 16 residues. Germline V gene lookup returns CDR1 WNHNN and CDR2 SYGVQD (reference sequence). V gave up 2 bases and J gave up 3 bases; unmatched junction bases: 7. CDR3: CASSEGWTSGRYEQYF. The CDR3 coding sequence is TGCGCCAGCAGTGAGGGTTGGACTAGCGGCCGCTACGAGCAGTACTTC.